The sequence of this T cell receptor (beta chain) was determined in a study of blood T cell repertoires in COVID-19. Germline CDR1 GTSNPN, CDR2 SVGIG (reference sequence). The CDR3 sequence is 14 residues long. Trimming removed 1 base from V and 4 bases from J; junction bases left unmatched: 6. Using immunoSEQ multiplex PCR, the repertoire was profiled, and TCRdb retains in-frame clones only, with some absent. The data hold approximately 52,000 clones, with around 84% observed a single time. Material: peripheral blood. The receptor was isolated from an elderly woman with acute or convalescent COVID-19. V and J are TRBV30 and TRBJ2-7, with TRBD1 matching over 8 bases. The CDR3 sequence is CAWSGSGGYYEQYF. Written as DNA, the CDR3 is TGTGCCTGGAGTGGTTCAGGGGGCTATTACGAGCAGTACTTC.